This entry features one TCR beta chain sequence. Its target antigen remains unknown. The sample holds no much larger clone one base away, and base qualities are not on file. The CDR3 holds 15 amino acids from the cysteine to the phenylalanine. Kept here is only the CDR3 DNA, which spans 45 bases and is read in frame from base 1. The sample belongs to a study of graft-versus-host responses after intestinal transplantation (dated by TCRdb to 2020 to 2022). Notes on the research overall: The transplants that recipients got were multivisceral, liver-intestinal, or isolated intestinal. Donor T cell macrochimerism was defined as a peak of at least 4% donor T cells among recipient peripheral blood mononuclear cells. After intestinal transplantation, graft-versus-host and host-versus-graft alloreactive T cell clones in the graft, circulation and bone marrow were tracked using bulk TCR-beta CDR3 sequencing. Alloreactive clones were identified by sequencing pre-transplant mixed lymphocyte reaction products and comparing them with unstimulated pre-transplant donor and recipient T cells. Of the roughly 24 intestinal transplant recipients enrolled in the cohort, one of whom was a retransplant, a few patients without pretransplant specimens were excluded. All recipients received anti-thymocyte globulin induction followed by maintenance tacrolimus and steroids for approximately 3 years. Rather than being sequenced by the commercial service, samples from a few later patients were sequenced in-house on an Illumina MiSeq and processed with MiXCR. Overall results and qualifications from the work: GvH clones were detected in recipient bone marrow, and some of these GvH clones were observed earlier in ileal mucosa or blood, consistent with an intestinal mucosal origin. The relatively low number and heterogeneity of intestinal transplant patients limited the conclusions. In the allografts of patients with donor T cell macrochimerism, GvH to HvG T cell clonal ratios were high. Early after transplant, declines in HvG clones were associated with peak levels of circulating GvH clones.

Blood samples were collected up to 4 times in the first month after transplant and then at least monthly when available. Receptors were amplified or captured by the immunoSEQ multiplex PCR assay. For most patients, genomic DNA was subjected to high-throughput TCR-beta CDR3 sequencing by Adaptive Biotechnologies. In the original analysis: TCR sequencing data were retrieved from Adaptive's ImmunoSEQ software for 15 to 20 patients, whereas a few other patients were processed with MiXCR and VDJtools. Because the origin of CDR3 nucleotide sequences shared between donor and recipient could not be assigned, those sequences were removed. At least 2-fold expansion over unstimulated cells and a minimum CFSE-low frequency of 0.002% (template counts) or 0.001% (read counts) were required for clones to be classified as alloreactive. Mappable clones were those detected in sequenced pre-transplant spleen, lymph node, or MLR CFSE-low populations of the donor or recipient. The cumulative frequency of alloreactive clones was calculated as a percentage of all sequences, weighted by copy number. Imported from immuneACCESS, the table was reduced by TCRdb to in-frame sequences with V and J called. These copies leave out some clones; in studies compared against another copy, an unresolved V gene accounts for under half, and the cause of the remainder is not known. That table gives V, J and clone size, and the DNA gave D and trimming. Within this sample are around 25,000 clones, with 70% to 90% of them counted one time only. Approximately 1% of the sample goes to the ten largest clones.

This receptor was obtained from a human patient who received an intestinal transplant, so some T cells may come from the graft donor. The input for sequencing was PBMCs, taken approximately 450 days after intestinal transplant. The sequence links TRBV21-1 to TRBJ2-7; the DNA was not compared with TRBD1, the D call given in the table. TRBV21-1 is a pseudogene. The base sequence is TGTGCCAGCAGCAAATCGCTGGACATACCCTACGAGCAGTACTTC. Its protein reads: CASSKSLDIPYEQYF.